This T cell receptor (beta chain) comes out of a study of post-analysis software for immune sequencing data. In the case of this clonotype: Its antigen is undetermined.

Per the germline V gene, CDR1 is SNHLY and CDR2 is FYNNEI. V was pared by 6 bases and J by 5 bases, with 10 bases of the junction left unmatched. The CDR3 is 17 residues long. Study results and limitations: Elevated frequency relative to controls characterized 4 or 5 TRBV segments in patients, TRBV5-6, TRBV5-1 and TRBV20-1 among them. Compared against controls, patients with multiple sclerosis displayed significantly lower normalized Chao1 diversity.

Unique molecular identifiers had been added to the TCR beta cDNA libraries. TCRdb re-analysed the PCR reads in MiXCR, keeping a single row per CDR3 protein. Here the sample spans approximately 440,000 distinct CDR3 sequences, roughly 45% being singletons. The receptor comes from a girl aged 10 to 17 with multiple sclerosis. V usage is TRBV2 and J usage is TRBJ2-7, with 16 bases lining up with TRBD2. Sequencing was performed on blood. Here the CDR3 reads CASRGTSGRALMDEQYF. The CDR3 nucleotides are TGTGCCAGCAGGGGGACTAGCGGGAGGGCACTAATGGACGAGCAGTACTTC. Filled out from reference TRBV2 and TRBJ2-7, the complete variable domain reads EPEVTQTPSHQVTQMGQEVILRCVPISNHLYFYWYRQILGQKVEFLVSFYNNEISEKSEIFDDQFSVERPDGSNFTLKIRSTKLEDSAMYFCASRGTSGRALMDEQYFGPGTRLTVT.